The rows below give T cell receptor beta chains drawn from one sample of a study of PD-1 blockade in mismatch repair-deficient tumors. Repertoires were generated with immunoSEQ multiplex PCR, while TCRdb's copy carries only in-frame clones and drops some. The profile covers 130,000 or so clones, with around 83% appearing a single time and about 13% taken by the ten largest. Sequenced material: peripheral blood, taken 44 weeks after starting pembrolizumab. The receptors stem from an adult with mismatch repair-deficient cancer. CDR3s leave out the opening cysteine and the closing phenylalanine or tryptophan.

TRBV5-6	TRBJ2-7	ASSFGTGRFYEQY
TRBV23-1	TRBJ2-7	ASSQWPLWDEQY
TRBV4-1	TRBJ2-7	ASSQGSAGGPRSYEQY
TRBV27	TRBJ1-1	ASRLLGVPGEAF
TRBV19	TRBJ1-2	ASSTKSYGYT
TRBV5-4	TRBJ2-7	ASSLDRTSYEQY
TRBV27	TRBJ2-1	ASSHDSGRVQYNEQF
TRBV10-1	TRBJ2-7	ASSERREYEQY
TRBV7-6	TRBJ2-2	ASSGPGAFTGELF
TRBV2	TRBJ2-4	ASSTGILAKNIQY
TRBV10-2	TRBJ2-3	ASSEGTGTSEWNTQY
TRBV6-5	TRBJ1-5	ASSYVIGQPQH
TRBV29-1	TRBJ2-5	SVPLEDRGLVTQY
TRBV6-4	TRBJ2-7	ASSDHLRSDLIYEQY
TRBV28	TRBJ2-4	ASSFPTGGNIQY
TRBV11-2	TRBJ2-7	ASSLPLGQELRYEQY
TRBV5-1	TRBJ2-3	ASSFRGRNTDTQY
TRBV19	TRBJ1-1	ASSIPGRGNTEAF
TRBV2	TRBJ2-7	ASSSGTGAYEQY
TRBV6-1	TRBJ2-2	ASRAPEFGELF
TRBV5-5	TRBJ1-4	ASSLGWGFSEKLF
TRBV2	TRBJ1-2	ASSEWGGGYT
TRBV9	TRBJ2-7	ASSYQSGSTSPGEQY
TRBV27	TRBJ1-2	ASSFNRGYGYT
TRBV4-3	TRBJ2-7	ASSQESSGLGGTYEQY
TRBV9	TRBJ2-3	ASSGNTDTQY
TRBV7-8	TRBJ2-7	ASSSGQGAREQY
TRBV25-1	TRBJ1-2	ASSELSGYGYT
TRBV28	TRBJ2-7	ASSFGEPSYEQY
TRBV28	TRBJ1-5	ASRAAGSNQPQH
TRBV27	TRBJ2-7	ASSVVSGEQY
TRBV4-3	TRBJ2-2	ASSQDGGEREDTGELF
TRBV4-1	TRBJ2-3	ASSQGGTSGRYTQY
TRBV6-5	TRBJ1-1	ASSYQSEGNTEAF
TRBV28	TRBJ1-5	ASSRRAYLSPNQPQH
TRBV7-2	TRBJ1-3	ASSLDLERGNTIY
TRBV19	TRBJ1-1	ASSMGPRQGITEAF
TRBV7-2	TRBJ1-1	ASSLFGGQTTTEAF
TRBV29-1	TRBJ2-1	SVEKPNNEQF
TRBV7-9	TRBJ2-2	ASSLLFTGELF
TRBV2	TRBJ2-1	ASLQTSDRRTF
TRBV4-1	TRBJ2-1	ASSQEKRVGGGDNEQF
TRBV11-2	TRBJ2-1	ASSLGIGLAGDYNEQF
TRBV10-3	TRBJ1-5	AISPQGNQPQH
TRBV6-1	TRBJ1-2	ASSEWGVGGPGTEDGYT
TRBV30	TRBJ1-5	AWSGRQGGQPQH
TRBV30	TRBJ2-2	AWSVLAGGELF
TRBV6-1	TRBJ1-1	ASNQGEVTEAF